This TCR beta chain was sequenced during a study of blood T cells in healthy people across ages. Using a J-beta primer mix together with a sample-barcoded 5' primer, a second PCR was run for roughly 7 to 11 cycles. All samples gave at least 2.5 million CDR3-containing paired-end reads. TCRdb redid the calling of the 5' RACE reads with MiXCR, one entry per CDR3 protein. This table holds over a million distinct CDR3 sequences, around 59% found once. Findings and caveats of the study: Estimated diversity that came from one million T cells was considered an underestimate. Older age coincided with a roughly linear decline in TCR beta diversity per million T cells.

Remarks on this clonotype: The antigen is unknown.

V lost 1 base and J 1 base, leaving 7 bases between the germline ends. Germline V gene sequence: CDR1 MGHDK, CDR2 SYGVNS. The CDR3 has 14 residues. The sequence derives from a man between 18 and 29 years old in good health. The gene calls are TRBV25-1 and TRBJ1-1, with D possibly matching TRBD1 (5 bases). The sequenced sample consisted of blood. The CDR3: CASSEWGKNTEAFF. CDR3 coding DNA: TGTGCCAGCAGTGAATGGGGCAAGAACACTGAAGCTTTCTTT.